What follows is one T cell receptor beta chain and its context. What it recognizes is unknown. The data were obtained in a study of cytomegalovirus exposure and HLA in healthy donors. Turning to the study itself: According to later analysis, the same platform produced the approximately 130 validation and several hundred first-cohort repertoires.

Study-level findings and limits: Researchers catalogued about 150 TCR beta chains as cytomegalovirus-associated. Subsequent analysis found a tendency for first-cohort TCR clusters to co-occur within the 95 to 150 validation repertoires.

Profiled with immunoSEQ multiplex PCR; TCRdb holds only in-frame clones, not every one. Of roughly 52,000 clones in the sample, 80% to 95% are singletons; the top ten hold about 3.1%. It was the approximately 130-subject validation cohort, separate from the approximately 620-subject first cohort, to which the donors belonged. With 4 bases clipped from V and 6 bases from J, the junction kept 8 bases outside the gene matches. CDR1 SQVTM and CDR2 ANQGSEA come from the germline V gene. CDR3 length equals 15 residues. Sequencing input: PBMCs. The V and J genes are TRBV29-1 and TRBJ2-3, with TRBD2 matching over 12 bases. The receptor's source is a man younger than 30 in good health and CMV-seronegative. The DNA of the CDR3 is TGCAGCGTTGGGGCTAGCGGGAGGGGACAGGATACGCAGTATTTT. Encoded protein: CSVGASGRGQDTQYF.